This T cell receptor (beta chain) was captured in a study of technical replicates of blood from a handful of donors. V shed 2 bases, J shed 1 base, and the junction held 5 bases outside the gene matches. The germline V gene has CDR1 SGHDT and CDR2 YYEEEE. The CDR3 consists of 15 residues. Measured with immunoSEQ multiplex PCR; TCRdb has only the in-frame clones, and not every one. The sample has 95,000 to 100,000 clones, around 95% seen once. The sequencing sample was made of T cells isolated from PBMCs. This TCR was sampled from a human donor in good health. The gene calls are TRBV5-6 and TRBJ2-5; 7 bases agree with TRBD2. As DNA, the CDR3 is TGTGCCAGCAGCTTCATAGTAGCGGGCCAAGAGACCCAGTACTTC. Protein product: CASSFIVAGQETQYF.